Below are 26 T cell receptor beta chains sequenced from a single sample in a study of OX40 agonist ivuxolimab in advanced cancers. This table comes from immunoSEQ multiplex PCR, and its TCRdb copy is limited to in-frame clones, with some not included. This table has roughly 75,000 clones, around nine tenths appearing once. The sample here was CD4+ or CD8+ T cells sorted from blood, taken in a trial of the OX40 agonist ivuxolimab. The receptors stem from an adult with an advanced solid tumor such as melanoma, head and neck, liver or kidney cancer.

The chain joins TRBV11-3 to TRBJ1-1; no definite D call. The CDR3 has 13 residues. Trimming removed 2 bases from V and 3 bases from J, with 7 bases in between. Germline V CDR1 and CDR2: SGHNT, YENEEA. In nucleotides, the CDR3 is TGTGCCAGCAGCTTAAGCCGGGACACTGAAGCTTTCTTT. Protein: CASSLSRDTEAFF. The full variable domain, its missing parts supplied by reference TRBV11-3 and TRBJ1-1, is EAGVVQSPRYKIIEKKQPVAFWCNPISGHNTLYWYLQNLGQGPELLIRYENEEAVDDSQLPKDRFSAERLKGVDSTLKIQPAELGDSAVYLCASSLSRDTEAFFGQGTRLTVV.

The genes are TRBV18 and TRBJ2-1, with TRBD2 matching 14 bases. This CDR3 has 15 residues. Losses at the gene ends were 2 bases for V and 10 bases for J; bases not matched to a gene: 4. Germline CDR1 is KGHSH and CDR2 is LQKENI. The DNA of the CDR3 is TGTGCCAGCTCACCAGGACTAGCGGGAGGCGCCGAGCAGTTCTTC. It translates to CASSPGLAGGAEQFF.

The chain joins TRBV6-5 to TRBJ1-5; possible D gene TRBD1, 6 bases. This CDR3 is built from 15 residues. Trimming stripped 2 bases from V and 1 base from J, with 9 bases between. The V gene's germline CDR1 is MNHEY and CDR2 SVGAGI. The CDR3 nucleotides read TGTGCCAGCAGTTACCTACAGGGAAGCAATCAGCCCCAGCATTTT. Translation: CASSYLQGSNQPQHF.

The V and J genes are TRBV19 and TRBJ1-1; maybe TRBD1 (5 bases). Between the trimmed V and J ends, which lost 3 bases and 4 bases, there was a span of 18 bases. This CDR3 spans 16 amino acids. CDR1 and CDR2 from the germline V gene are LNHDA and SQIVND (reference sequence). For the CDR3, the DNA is TGTGCCAGTAGTATCCGGGGCCAGGTCGAGATCACTGAAGCTTTCTTT. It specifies CASSIRGQVEITEAFF.

The CDR3 protein is CASSVGTGDGYTF. The CDR3 DNA is TGTGCCAGCAGCGTTGGGACAGGGGATGGCTACACCTTC. The V and J genes are TRBV9 and TRBJ1-2; 10 nucleotides line up with TRBD1. Germline V gene lookup returns CDR1 SGDLS and CDR2 YYNGEE. The CDR3 is 13 amino acids. The V gene end was trimmed by 2 bases and the J gene end by 6 bases; junction bases not matched to a gene: 1.

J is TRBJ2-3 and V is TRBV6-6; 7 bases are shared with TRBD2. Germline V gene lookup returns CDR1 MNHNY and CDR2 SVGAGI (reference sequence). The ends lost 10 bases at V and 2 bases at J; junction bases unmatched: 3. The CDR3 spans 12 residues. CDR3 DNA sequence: TGTGCCATCGGGACTATCACAGATACGCAGTATTTT. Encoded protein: CAIGTITDTQYF.

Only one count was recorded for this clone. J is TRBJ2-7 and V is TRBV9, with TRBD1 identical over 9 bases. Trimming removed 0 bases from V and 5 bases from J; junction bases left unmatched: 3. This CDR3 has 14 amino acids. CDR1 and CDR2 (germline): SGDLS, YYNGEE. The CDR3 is CASSVEGQGHEQYF. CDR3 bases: TGTGCCAGCAGCGTAGAGGGACAGGGTCACGAGCAGTACTTC.

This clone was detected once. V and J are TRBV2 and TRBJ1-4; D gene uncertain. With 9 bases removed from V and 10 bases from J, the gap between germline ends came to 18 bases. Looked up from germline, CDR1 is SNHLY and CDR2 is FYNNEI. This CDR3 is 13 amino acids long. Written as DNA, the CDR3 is TGTGCCAGGCTGACGGGCCGCCTTGCAAAACTGTTTTTT. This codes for CARLTGRLAKLFF.

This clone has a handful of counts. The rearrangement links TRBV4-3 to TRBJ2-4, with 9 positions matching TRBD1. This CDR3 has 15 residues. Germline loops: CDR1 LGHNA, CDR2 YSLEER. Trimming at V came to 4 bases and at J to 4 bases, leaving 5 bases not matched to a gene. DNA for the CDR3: TGCGCCAGCAGCCTCTCCGGGACAGGGAAAAACATTCAGTACTTC. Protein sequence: CASSLSGTGKNIQYF.

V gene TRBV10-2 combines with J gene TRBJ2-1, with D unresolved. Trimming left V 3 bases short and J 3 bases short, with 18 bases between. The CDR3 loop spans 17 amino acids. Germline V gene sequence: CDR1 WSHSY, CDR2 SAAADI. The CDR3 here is CASSETYTRSGYNEQFF. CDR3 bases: TGCGCCAGCAGTGAAACGTACACCCGCTCGGGCTACAATGAGCAGTTCTTC.

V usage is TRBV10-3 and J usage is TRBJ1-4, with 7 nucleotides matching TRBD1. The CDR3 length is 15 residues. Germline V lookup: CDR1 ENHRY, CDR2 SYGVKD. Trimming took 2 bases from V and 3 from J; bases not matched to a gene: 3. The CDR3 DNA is TGTGCCATCAGTGAGGATGGGACAGCTAATGAAAAACTGTTTTTT. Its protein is CAISEDGTANEKLFF.

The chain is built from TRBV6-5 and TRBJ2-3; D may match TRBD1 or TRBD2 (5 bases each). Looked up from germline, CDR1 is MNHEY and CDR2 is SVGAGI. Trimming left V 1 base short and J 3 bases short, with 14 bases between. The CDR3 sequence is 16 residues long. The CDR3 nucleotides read TGTGCCAGCAGTTACTATGGGGGTCGGTCGACAGATACGCAGTATTTT. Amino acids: CASSYYGGRSTDTQYF.

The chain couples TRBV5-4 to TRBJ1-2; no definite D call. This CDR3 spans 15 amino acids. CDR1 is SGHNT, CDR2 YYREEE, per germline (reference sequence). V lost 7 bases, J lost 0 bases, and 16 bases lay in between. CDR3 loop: CASSLPLGANYGYTF. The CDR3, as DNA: TGTGCCAGCTCACTCCCCCTTGGGGCTAACTATGGCTACACCTTC.

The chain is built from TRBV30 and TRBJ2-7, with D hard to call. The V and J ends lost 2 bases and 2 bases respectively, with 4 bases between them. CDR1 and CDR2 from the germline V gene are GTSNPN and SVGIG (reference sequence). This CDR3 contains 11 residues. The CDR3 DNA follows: TGTGCCTGGAGTCGGGCCTACGAGCAGTACTTC. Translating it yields CAWSRAYEQYF.

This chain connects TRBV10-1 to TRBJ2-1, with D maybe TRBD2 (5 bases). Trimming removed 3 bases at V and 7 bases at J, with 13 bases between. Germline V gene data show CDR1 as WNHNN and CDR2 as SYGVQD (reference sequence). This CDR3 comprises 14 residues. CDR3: CASSEERELNEQFF. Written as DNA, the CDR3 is TGCGCCAGCAGTGAAGAGAGGGAGTTGAATGAGCAGTTCTTC.

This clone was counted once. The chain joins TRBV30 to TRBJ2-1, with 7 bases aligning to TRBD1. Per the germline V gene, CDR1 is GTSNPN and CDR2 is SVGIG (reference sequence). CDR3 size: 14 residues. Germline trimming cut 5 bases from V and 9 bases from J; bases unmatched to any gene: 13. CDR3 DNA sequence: TGTGCCTGGGCCGCCCTACAGGGGACGGCTGAGCAGTTCTTC. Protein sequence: CAWAALQGTAEQFF.

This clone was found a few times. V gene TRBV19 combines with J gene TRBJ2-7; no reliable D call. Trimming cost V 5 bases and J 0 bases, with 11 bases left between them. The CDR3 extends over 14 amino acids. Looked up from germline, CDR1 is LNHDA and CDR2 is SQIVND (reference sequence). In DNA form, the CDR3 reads TGTGCCAGTAGTCTTAATCGGAACTCCTACGAGCAGTACTTC. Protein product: CASSLNRNSYEQYF.

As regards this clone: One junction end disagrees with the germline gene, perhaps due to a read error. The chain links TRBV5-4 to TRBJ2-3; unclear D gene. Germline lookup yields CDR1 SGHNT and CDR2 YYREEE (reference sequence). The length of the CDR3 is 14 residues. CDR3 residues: CASGFPQGTDTQYF. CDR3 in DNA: TGTGCCAGCGGCTTTCCCCAAGGCACAGATACGCAGTATTTT.

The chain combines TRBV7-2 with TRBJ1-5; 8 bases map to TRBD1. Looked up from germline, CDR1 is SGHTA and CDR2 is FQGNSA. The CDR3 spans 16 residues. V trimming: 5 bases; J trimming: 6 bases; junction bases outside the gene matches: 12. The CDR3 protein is CASSLFTGGRGQPQHF. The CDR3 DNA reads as TGTGCCAGCAGCCTATTTACAGGGGGACGGGGTCAGCCCCAGCATTTT. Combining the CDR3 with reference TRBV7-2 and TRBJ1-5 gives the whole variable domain GAGVSQSPSNKVTEKGKDVELRCDPISGHTALYWYRQSLGQGLEFLIYFQGNSAPDKSGLPSDRFSAERTGGSVSTLTIQRTQQEDSAVYLCASSLFTGGRGQPQHFGDGTRLSIL.

This chain's CDR3 is CAWNRDGNNQPQHF. The CDR3 bases are TGTGCCTGGAACCGGGACGGGAATAATCAGCCCCAGCATTTT. The V call is TRBV30, the J call TRBJ1-5; D might be TRBD1 (5 bases). Germline V CDR1 and CDR2: GTSNPN, SVGIG (reference sequence). V was pared by 4 bases and J by 4 bases, with 14 bases between. This CDR3 contains 14 residues.

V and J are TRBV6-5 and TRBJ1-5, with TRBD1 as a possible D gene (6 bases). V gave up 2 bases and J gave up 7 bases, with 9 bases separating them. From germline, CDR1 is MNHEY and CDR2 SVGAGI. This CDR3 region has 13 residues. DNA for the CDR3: TGTGCCAGCAGTTACAGGGGGGAACAGCCCCAGCATTTT. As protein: CASSYRGEQPQHF.

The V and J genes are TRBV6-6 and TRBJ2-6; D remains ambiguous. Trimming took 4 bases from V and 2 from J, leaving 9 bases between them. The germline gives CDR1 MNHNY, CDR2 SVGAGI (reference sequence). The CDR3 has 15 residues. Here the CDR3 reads CASSFQATGANVLTF. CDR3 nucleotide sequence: TGTGCCAGCAGTTTTCAGGCTACTGGGGCCAACGTCCTGACTTTC.

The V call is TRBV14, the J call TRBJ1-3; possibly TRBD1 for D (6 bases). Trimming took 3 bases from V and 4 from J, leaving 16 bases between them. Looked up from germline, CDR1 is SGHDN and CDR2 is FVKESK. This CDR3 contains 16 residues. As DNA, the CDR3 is TGTGCCAGCAGCCAGGCGGGGGCCACGTTAGGAAACACCATATATTTT. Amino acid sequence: CASSQAGATLGNTIYF.

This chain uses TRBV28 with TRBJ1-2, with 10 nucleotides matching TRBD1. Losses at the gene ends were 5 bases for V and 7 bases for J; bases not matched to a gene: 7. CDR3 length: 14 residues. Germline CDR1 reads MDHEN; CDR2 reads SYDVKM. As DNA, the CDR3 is TGTGCCAGCAGTCCGGGGACAGGGGAGCGTGGCTACACCTTC. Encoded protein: CASSPGTGERGYTF.

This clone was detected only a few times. CDR3 loop: CASSHTGTGGGEQYF. The CDR3 DNA reads as TGCGCCAGCAGCCATACCGGGACAGGGGGTGGCGAGCAGTACTTC. The V and J genes are TRBV5-1 and TRBJ2-7; 11 nucleotides align to TRBD1. The CDR3 is 15 amino acids. V lost 4 bases and J lost 6; bases outside the gene matches: 9. CDR1 SGHRS and CDR2 YFSETQ come from the germline V gene.

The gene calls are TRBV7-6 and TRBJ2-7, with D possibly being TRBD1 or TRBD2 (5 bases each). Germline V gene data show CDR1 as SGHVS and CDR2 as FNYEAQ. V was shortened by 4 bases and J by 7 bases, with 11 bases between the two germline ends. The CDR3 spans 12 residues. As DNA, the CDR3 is TGTGCCAGCAGCTCGGGACGGCGGGAGCAGTACTTC. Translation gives CASSSGRREQYF.